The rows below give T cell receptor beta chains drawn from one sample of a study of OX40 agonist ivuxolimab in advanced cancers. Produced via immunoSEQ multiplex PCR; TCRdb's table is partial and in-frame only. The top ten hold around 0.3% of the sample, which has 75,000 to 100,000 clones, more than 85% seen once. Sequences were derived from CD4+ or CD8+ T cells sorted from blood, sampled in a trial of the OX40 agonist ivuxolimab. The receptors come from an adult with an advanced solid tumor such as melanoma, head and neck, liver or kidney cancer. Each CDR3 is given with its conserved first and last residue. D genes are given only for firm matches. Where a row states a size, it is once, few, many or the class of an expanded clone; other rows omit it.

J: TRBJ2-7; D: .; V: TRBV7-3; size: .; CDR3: CASSLGAAGEQYF; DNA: TGTGCCAGCAGCTTAGGGGCGGCTGGCGAGCAGTACTTC
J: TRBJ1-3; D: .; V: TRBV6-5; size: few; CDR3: CASLGPVGNTIYF; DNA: TGTGCCAGTCTCGGACCTGTGGGAAACACCATATATTTT
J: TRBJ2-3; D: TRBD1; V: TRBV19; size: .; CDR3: CASSNYRGTDTQYF; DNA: TGTGCCAGTAGTAATTACAGGGGAACAGATACGCAGTATTTT
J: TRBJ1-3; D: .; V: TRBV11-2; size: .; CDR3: CASSLGSGGNTIYF; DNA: TGTGCCAGCAGCTTAGGTTCAGGGGGAAACACCATATATTTT
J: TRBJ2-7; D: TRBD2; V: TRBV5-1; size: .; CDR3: CASSSGLAGGYEQYF; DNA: TGCGCCAGCAGCTCCGGACTAGCGGGAGGGTACGAGCAGTACTTC
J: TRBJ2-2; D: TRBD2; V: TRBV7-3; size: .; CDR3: CASSLSGGRVGGELFF; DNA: TGTGCCAGCAGCTTATCCGGCGGGAGAGTCGGCGGGGAGCTGTTTTTT
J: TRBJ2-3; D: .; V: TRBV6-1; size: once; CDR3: CASTQRSTDTQYF; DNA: TGTGCCAGCACGCAGCGGAGCACAGATACGCAGTATTTT
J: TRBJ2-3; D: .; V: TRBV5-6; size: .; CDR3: CASSLRGRGSTDTQYF; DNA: TGTGCCAGCAGCTTGAGGGGGAGAGGGAGCACAGATACGCAGTATTTT
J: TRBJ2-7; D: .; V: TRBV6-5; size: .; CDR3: CASRRVFLPAYEQYF; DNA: TGTGCCAGCAGGCGGGTCTTTTTACCGGCCTACGAGCAGTACTTC
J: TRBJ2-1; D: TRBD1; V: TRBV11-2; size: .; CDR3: CASSSAGSTGSYNEQFF; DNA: TGTGCCAGCAGCTCTGCAGGTTCGACAGGGAGCTACAATGAGCAGTTCTTC
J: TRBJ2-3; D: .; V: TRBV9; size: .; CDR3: CASSVGLSTDTQYF; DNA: TGTGCCAGCAGCGTAGGACTATCCACAGATACGCAGTATTTT
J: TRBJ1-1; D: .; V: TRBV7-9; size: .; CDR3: CASSRLRESEAFF; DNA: TGTGCCAGCTCCAGACTCCGTGAGTCTGAAGCTTTCTTT
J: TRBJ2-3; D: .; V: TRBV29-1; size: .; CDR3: CSARDRSADTQYF; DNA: TGCAGCGCCCGGGACCGAAGCGCAGATACGCAGTATTTT
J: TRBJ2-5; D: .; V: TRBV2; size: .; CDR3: CASRRGVFETQYF; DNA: TGTGCCAGCAGGCGGGGTGTATTTGAGACCCAGTACTTC
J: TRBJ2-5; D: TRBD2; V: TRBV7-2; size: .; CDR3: CASSGRGTSRRGGQETQYF; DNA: TGTGCCAGCAGCGGGCGAGGGACTAGCAGGAGGGGAGGACAAGAGACCCAGTACTTC
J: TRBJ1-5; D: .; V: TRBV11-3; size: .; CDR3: CASSLTEGERQHF; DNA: TGTGCCAGCAGCTTAACCGAGGGGGAGCGCCAGCATTTT
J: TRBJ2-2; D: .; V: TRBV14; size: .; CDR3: CASSRGVGELFF; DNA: TGTGCCAGCAGCCGGGGGGTCGGGGAGCTGTTTTTT
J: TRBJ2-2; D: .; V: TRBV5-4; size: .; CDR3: CASSLDWGLGTGELFF; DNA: TGTGCCAGCAGCTTGGACTGGGGGCTGGGGACCGGGGAGCTGTTTTTT
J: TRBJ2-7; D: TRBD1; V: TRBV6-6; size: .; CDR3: CASSGGTGNTYEQYF; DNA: TGTGCCAGCAGTGGAGGGACAGGGAATACCTACGAGCAGTACTTC
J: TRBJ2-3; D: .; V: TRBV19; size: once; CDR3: CAIPRDSTDTQYF; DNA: TGTGCCATTCCCCGGGACAGCACAGATACGCAGTATTTT
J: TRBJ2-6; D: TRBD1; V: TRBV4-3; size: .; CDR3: CASSQDRGYGANVLTF; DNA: TGCGCCAGCAGCCAAGACAGGGGGTACGGGGCCAACGTCCTGACTTTC
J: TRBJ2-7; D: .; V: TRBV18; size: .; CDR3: CASSPQGDFHEQYF; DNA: TGTGCCAGCTCACCACAGGGAGACTTCCACGAGCAGTACTTC
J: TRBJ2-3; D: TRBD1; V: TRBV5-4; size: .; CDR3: CASSTRTGSTDTQYF; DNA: TGTGCCAGCAGCACCCGGACAGGGAGCACAGATACGCAGTATTTT
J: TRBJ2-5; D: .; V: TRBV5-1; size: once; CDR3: CASSLGWAQETQYF; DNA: TGCGCCAGCAGCTTAGGGTGGGCGCAAGAGACCCAGTACTTC
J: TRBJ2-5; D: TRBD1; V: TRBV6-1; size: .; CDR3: CASGSAGGFQETQYF; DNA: TGTGCCAGCGGGTCGGCAGGGGGCTTCCAAGAGACCCAGTACTTC
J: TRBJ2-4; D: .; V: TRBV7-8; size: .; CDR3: CASSLQWASYKNIQYF; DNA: TGTGCCAGCAGCTTACAGTGGGCCTCATACAAAAACATTCAGTACTTC
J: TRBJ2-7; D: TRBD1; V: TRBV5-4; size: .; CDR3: CASSLTTGDFRYEQYF; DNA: TGTGCCAGCAGCTTGACTACAGGGGATTTTCGCTACGAGCAGTACTTC
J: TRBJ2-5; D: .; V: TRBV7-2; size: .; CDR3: CASSSLTGGKRESQETQYF; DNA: TGTGCCAGCAGCTCCCTTACAGGGGGCAAGCGGGAGTCTCAAGAGACCCAGTACTTC
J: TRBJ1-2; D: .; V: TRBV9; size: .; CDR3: CASSVESGRGGYTF; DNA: TGTGCCAGCAGCGTAGAGTCCGGTAGGGGAGGCTACACCTTC
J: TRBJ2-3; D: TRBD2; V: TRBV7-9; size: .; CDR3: CASSLEAGGPTDTQYF; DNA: TGTGCCAGCAGCTTAGAGGCGGGAGGGCCCACAGATACGCAGTATTTT
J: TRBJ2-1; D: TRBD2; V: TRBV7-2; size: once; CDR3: CASSSGGGSNEQFF; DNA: TGTGCCAGCAGCTCGGGCGGGGGGAGCAATGAGCAGTTCTTC
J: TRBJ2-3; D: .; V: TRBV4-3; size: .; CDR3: CASSQDQGTDTQYF; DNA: TGCGCCAGCAGCCAAGATCAGGGAACAGATACGCAGTATTTT
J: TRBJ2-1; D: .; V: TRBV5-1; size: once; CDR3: CASSSGGSGPYNEQFF; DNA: TGCGCCAGCAGCTCTGGAGGTAGCGGTCCCTACAATGAGCAGTTCTTC
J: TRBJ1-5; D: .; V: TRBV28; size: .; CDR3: CASSLSPGLGGFGQPQHF; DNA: TGTGCCAGCAGTTTATCCCCGGGCCTCGGAGGGTTTGGACAGCCCCAGCATTTT
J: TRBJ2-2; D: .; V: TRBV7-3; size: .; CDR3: CASSVNPQGGNTGELFF; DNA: TGTGCCAGCAGCGTGAATCCCCAGGGAGGTAACACCGGGGAGCTGTTTTTT
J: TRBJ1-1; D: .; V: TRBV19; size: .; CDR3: CASSTQGNTEAFF; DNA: TGTGCCAGTAGTACACAGGGGAACACTGAAGCTTTCTTT
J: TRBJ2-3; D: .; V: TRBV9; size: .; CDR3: CASSVGLSGVWSDTQYF; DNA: TGTGCCAGCAGCGTGGGACTGTCGGGGGTTTGGTCAGATACGCAGTATTTT
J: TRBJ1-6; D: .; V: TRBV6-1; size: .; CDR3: CASSEARDSPLHF; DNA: TGTGCCAGCAGTGAAGCGCGGGATTCACCCCTCCACTTT
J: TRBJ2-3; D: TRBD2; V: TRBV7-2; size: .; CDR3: CASSLTSGSSSDTQYF; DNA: TGTGCCAGCAGCTTGACTAGCGGGAGTAGCTCAGATACGCAGTATTTT
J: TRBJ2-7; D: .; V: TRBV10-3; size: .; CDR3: CAISDKTGSYEQYF; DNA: TGTGCCATCAGTGATAAGACAGGCTCCTACGAGCAGTACTTC
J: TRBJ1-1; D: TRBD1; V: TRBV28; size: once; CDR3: CASSLGTGRWTEAFF; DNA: TGTGCCAGCAGTTTAGGGACAGGGAGGTGGACTGAAGCTTTCTTT
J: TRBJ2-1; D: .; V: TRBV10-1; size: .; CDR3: CASSRGEGYNEQFF; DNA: TGCGCCAGCAGTAGAGGAGAAGGGTACAATGAGCAGTTCTTC
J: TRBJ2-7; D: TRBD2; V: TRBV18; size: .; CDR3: CASSEGRGSYEQYF; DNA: TGTGCCAGCTCCGAGGGGCGGGGGTCCTACGAGCAGTACTTC